The source of this T cell receptor (beta chain) is a study of T cells after yellow fever vaccination. The TCR cDNA carried a universal primer site and UMIs from 5'RACE template switching. TCRdb reanalysed the 5' RACE reads using MiXCR and keeps one entry per CDR3 protein. The profile covers some 350,000 distinct CDR3 sequences, with 9.5% to 13% appearing a single time and more than 15% taken by the ten largest. V lost 2 bases to trimming and J lost 5 bases, with 11 bases between them. Germline V gene sequence: CDR1 SGHTA, CDR2 FQGNSA. This CDR3 is 14 amino acids long. This TCR derives from a man younger than 30 who received the YFV17D yellow fever vaccine. This material consisted of PBMCs, taken on the day of the first yellow fever vaccination. The chain uses TRBV7-2 and TRBJ2-3; no definite D call. CDR3 amino acids: CASSLNRAGDTQYF. The CDR3 region has the DNA TGTGCCAGCAGCTTAAACCGGGCCGGAGATACGCAGTATTTT.